This TCR beta chain was documented in a study of human T cells and chemical hapten exposure. Study results and caveats: The formation of large CDR3 similarity clusters by expanded TCRs significantly exceeded that of controls.

Stated time point: pre-sensitization, week 0. This sample's treatment: therapeutic diphenylcyclopropenone sensitization with weekly scalp DPC. The V gene lost 2 bases and the J gene lost 11 bases, with 9 bases spanning the gap. Germline V lookup: CDR1 MRHNA, CDR2 SNTAGT. The CDR3 runs to 11 residues. About this clonotype: Its target is unknown.

TCRdb reprocessed the RACE reads via MiXCR and lists one record per CDR3 protein. This table has about 290,000 distinct CDR3 sequences, around 7.7% appearing once. The TCR comes from a man aged 18-30 years with alopecia areata. Some clones in this sample may be carry-over from other donors' samples. The input for sequencing was whole blood, taken in connection with sensitization to the hapten diphenylcyclopropenone (DPC). The rearrangement uses TRBV6-4 and TRBJ1-1; TRBD1 might be the D (5 bases). The CDR3 loop is CASSDGGDAFF. The CDR3 region has the DNA TGTGCCAGCAGTGACGGGGGGGACGCTTTCTTT.